The 32 T cell receptor beta chains listed next were all sequenced from one sample in a study of T cells expressing NK-cell markers. TCRdb derives one entry per CDR3 protein from the 5' RACE reads, leaving out DNA. There are around 260,000 distinct CDR3 sequences in the sample, with roughly 4.2% held by the top ten. Sequencing was carried out using blood T cells: a sorted CD56 or NKG2C T cell subset, CD4+ or CD8+ T cells, or bulk PBMC T cells (not recorded which). These receptors originate from a woman between 18 and 69 years old in good health.

This chain connects TRBV20-1 to TRBJ1-6. CDR3 size: 14 residues. Germline CDR1 reads DFQATT; CDR2 reads SNEGSKA (reference sequence). The CDR3: CSATDGTNNSPLHF.

The chain recombines TRBV6-1 with TRBJ2-1; the D gene TCRdb calls, TRBD2, cannot be checked with no DNA. CDR3 length equals 16 residues. Germline CDR1 MNHNS, CDR2 SASEGT. The CDR3 here is CASSRTSGSSYNEQFF.

The chain joins TRBV18 to TRBJ2-7; TCRdb's D call of TRBD1 is untestable without DNA. CDR3 length equals 15 residues. Germline V gene sequence: CDR1 KGHSH, CDR2 LQKENI. The CDR3 region is CASSPRQGNSYEQYF.

The chain recombines TRBV12-3 or TRBV12-4 with TRBJ1-2; absent DNA, TCRdb's TRBD1 call cannot be checked. This CDR3 comprises 14 residues. CDR3 in amino acids: CASSLGTRRGGYTF.

This chain joins TRBV6-2 or TRBV6-3 and TRBJ2-1. The CDR3 covers 15 residues. Germline V gives CDR1 MNHEY, CDR2 SVGEGT. CDR3 protein: CASSRVPFSYNEQFF.

The gene calls are TRBV6-6 and TRBJ2-1. Looked up from germline, CDR1 is MNHNY and CDR2 is SVGAGI (reference sequence). CDR3 length: 13 residues. This chain's CDR3 is CASSYTDYNEQFF.

The chain employs TRBV7-2 and TRBJ2-1; there is no DNA to check the TCRdb D call of TRBD2. Germline-derived CDR1 and CDR2 are SGHTA and FQGNSA. The CDR3 totals 17 residues. CDR3 protein: CASSLAVGGGGAYEQFF.

This chain links TRBV4-3 with TRBJ1-6. Germline V gene data show CDR1 as LGHNA and CDR2 as YSLEER. The CDR3 is 15 residues long. The CDR3 loop reads CASSQELARNSPLHF.

The rearrangement joins TRBV20-1 to TRBJ1-3; the TCRdb call, TRBD1, lacks DNA for checking. The CDR3 covers 15 residues. The germline gives CDR1 DFQATT, CDR2 SNEGSKA (reference sequence). The chain's CDR3 is CSARGQGASGNTIYF.

The chain couples TRBV12-3 or TRBV12-4 to TRBJ2-7; TCRdb gives TRBD1 as the D gene, but with no DNA this cannot be confirmed. The CDR3 has 12 amino acids. The CDR3 region is CASSRGDYEQYF.

This chain uses TRBV20-1 with TRBJ1-6. Looked up from germline, CDR1 is DFQATT and CDR2 is SNEGSKA (reference sequence). This CDR3 has 14 amino acids. This chain's CDR3 is CSARMRQEGKTLHF.

The chain couples TRBV7-2 to TRBJ1-5; TCRdb indicates TRBD1, and absent DNA this call remains unverified. Germline V gene lookup returns CDR1 SGHTA and CDR2 FQGNSA. The length of the CDR3 is 14 residues. The CDR3 sequence is CASSLTGMNQPQHF.

The chain carries TRBV12-3 or TRBV12-4 and TRBJ2-5. The CDR3 extends over 13 amino acids. This CDR3 is CASRSDVKETQYF.

This sequence joins TRBV20-1 and TRBJ2-3; as DNA is missing, the TRBD2 call by TCRdb cannot be tested. This CDR3 spans 16 amino acids. The germline V gene has CDR1 DFQATT and CDR2 SNEGSKA (reference sequence). CDR3 in amino acids: CSARRAGLSSRDTQYF.

This chain connects TRBV7-2 to TRBJ1-6. This CDR3 is 14 amino acids long. Germline loops: CDR1 SGHTA, CDR2 FQGNSA. CDR3 region: CASSTRVRDSPLHF.

V gene TRBV10-1 combines with J gene TRBJ1-2; TCRdb's assignment of TRBD1 cannot be checked, as there is no DNA. Germline CDR1 reads WNHNN; CDR2 reads SYGVQD (reference sequence). The CDR3 runs 13 residues. This CDR3 reads CASSEKGADGYTF.

V gene TRBV20-1 combines with J gene TRBJ2-1; the D call from TCRdb, TRBD2, cannot be confirmed without DNA. Per germline, CDR1 DFQATT and CDR2 SNEGSKA (reference sequence). There are 15 residues in the CDR3. The CDR3 is CSARGYSGGRNEQFF.

The chain employs TRBV9 and TRBJ2-5; with no DNA, the TCRdb D assignment of TRBD1 cannot be verified. CDR1 is SGDLS, CDR2 YYNGEE, per germline. The CDR3 length is 14 residues. CDR3 protein: CASSEDRDGETQYF.

V gene TRBV5-1 combines with J gene TRBJ2-2. This CDR3 is 14 amino acids long. From germline, CDR1 is SGHRS and CDR2 YFSETQ. The CDR3 sequence: CASSFGSFTGELFF.

The chain has TRBV5-6 and TRBJ2-3; TCRdb returns TRBD1, unconfirmable since there is no DNA. The CDR3 extends over 15 amino acids. The V gene's germline CDR1 is SGHDT and CDR2 YYEEEE. This chain's CDR3 is CASSSRDRSTDTQYF.

The rearrangement links TRBV27 to TRBJ2-5; TCRdb designates TRBD2, a call that cannot be tested without DNA. Germline loops: CDR1 MNHEY, CDR2 SMNVEV (reference sequence). This CDR3 contains 17 residues. The CDR3 is CASSLKRLAGFQETQYF.

This rearrangement joins TRBV20-1 to TRBJ1-1. Germline-derived CDR1 and CDR2 are DFQATT and SNEGSKA (reference sequence). The CDR3 covers 13 residues. CDR3 amino acids: CSARDLGNTEAFF.

V usage is TRBV3-1 and J usage is TRBJ2-2; TCRdb lists TRBD2, though no DNA is available to test this call. CDR3 size: 16 residues. Looked up from germline, CDR1 is LGHDT and CDR2 is YNNKEL (reference sequence). Here the CDR3 reads CASSPTGTRNTGELFF.

V gene TRBV18 combines with J gene TRBJ2-7; TCRdb's D call, TRBD1, is unchecked because there is no DNA. The CDR3 spans 13 residues. The germline V gene encodes CDR1 KGHSH and CDR2 LQKENI. CDR3 amino acids: CASSPQGQNEQYF.

The chain links TRBV25-1 to TRBJ2-3; TCRdb outputs TRBD1, but without DNA this stays unchecked. Per the germline V gene, CDR1 is MGHDK and CDR2 is SYGVNS. The CDR3 is 16 amino acids. The chain's CDR3 is CASSELRGLGTDTQYF.

V and J are TRBV20-1 and TRBJ2-5; TCRdb reports TRBD2, a call that lacks DNA to check it against. The CDR3 consists of 15 residues. Per germline, CDR1 DFQATT and CDR2 SNEGSKA (reference sequence). The CDR3: CSATTSGRGWGTQYF.

Here the CDR3 reads CASSLRTETWGYTF. The J gene is TRBJ1-2, the V gene TRBV12-3 or TRBV12-4. This CDR3 region has 14 residues.

The CDR3 spells CASSTTSTDTQYF. V is TRBV12-3 or TRBV12-4 and J is TRBJ2-3. The CDR3 length is 13 residues.

This CDR3 is CASSLRQTEAFF. The chain is built from TRBV28 and TRBJ1-1. The V gene's germline CDR1 is MDHEN and CDR2 SYDVKM. This CDR3 has 12 residues.

The CDR3 region is CASSYSTGSGAAGGYEQYF. V gene TRBV6-2 or TRBV6-3 combines with J gene TRBJ2-7; absent DNA, TCRdb's TRBD2 call cannot be checked. Germline CDR1 MNHEY, CDR2 SVGEGT. This CDR3 has 19 residues.

This chain connects TRBV20-1 to TRBJ2-1; the D call of TRBD1 rests on TCRdb alone, since no DNA is present to check it. Per germline, CDR1 DFQATT and CDR2 SNEGSKA (reference sequence). The CDR3 is 14 residues long. The CDR3 reads CSCKGREAYNEQFF.

The chain couples TRBV7-2 to TRBJ1-1. Germline V gives CDR1 SGHTA, CDR2 FQGNSA. This CDR3 has 12 amino acids. The CDR3 loop is CASGGVNTEAFF.